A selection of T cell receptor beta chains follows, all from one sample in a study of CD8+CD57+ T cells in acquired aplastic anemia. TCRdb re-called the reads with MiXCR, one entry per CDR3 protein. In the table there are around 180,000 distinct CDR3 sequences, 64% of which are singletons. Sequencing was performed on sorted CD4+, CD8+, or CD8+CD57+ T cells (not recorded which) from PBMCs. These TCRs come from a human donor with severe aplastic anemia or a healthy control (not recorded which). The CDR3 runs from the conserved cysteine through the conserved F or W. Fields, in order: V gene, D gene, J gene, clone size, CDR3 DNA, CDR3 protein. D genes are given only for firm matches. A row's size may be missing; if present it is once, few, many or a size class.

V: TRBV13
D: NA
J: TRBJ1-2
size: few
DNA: TGTGCCAGCAGCATGACCAGGGAGGTTGGCTACACCTTC
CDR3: CASSMTREVGYTF

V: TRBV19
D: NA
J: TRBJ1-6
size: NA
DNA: TGTGCCAGTAGTGCCTTACTATCGGGTAATTCACCCCTCCACTTT
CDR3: CASSALLSGNSPLHF

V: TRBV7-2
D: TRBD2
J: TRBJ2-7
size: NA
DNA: TGTGCCAGCTCTAGCGGGGCCGCCTACGAGCAGTACTTC
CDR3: CASSSGAAYEQYF

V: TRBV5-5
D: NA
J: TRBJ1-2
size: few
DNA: TGTGCCAGCAGCTTGGACGACTATGGCTACACCTTC
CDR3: CASSLDDYGYTF

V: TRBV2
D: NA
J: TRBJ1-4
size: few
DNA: TGTGCCAGCAAAGGGCTAGCAACTAATGAAAAACTGTTTTTT
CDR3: CASKGLATNEKLFF

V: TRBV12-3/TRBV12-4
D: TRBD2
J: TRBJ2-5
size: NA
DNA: TGTGCCAGCAGTTCCACTAGCGGTACCCAAGAGACCCAGTACTTC
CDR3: CASSSTSGTQETQYF

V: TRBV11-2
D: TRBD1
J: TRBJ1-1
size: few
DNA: TGTGCCAGCAGTCTGCCTACAGGGGGCGCGTATCCCACTGAAGCTTTCTTT
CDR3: CASSLPTGGAYPTEAFF

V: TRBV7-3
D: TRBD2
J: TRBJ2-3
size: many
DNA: TGTGCCAGCAGTTTATTAGCGGGGGGTCCAGATACGCAGTATTTT
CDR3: CASSLLAGGPDTQYF

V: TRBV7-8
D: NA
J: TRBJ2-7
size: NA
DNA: TGTGCCAGCAGGGTTGAGGGGGGAAACTACGAGCAGTACTTC
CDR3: CASRVEGGNYEQYF

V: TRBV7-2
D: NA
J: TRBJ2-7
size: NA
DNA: TGTGCCAGCAGCTCACACCAGGGAGCACGCTCCTACGAGCAGTACTTC
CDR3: CASSSHQGARSYEQYF

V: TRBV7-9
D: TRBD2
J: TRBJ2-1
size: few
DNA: TGTGCCAGCAGCTTGCCCAGCGGGAGTTCCTACAATGAGCAGTTCTTC
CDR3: CASSLPSGSSYNEQFF